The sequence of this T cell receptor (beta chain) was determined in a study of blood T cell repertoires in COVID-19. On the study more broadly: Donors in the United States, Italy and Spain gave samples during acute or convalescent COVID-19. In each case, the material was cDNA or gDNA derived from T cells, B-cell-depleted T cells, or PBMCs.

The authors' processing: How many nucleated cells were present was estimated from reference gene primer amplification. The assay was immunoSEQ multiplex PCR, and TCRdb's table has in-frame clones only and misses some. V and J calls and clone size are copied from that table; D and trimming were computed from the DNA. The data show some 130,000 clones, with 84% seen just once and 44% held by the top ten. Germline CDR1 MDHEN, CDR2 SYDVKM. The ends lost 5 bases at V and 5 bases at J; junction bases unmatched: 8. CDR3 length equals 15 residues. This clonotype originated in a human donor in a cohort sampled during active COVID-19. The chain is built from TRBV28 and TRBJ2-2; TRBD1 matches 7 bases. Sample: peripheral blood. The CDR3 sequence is CASSLRQGWTGELFF. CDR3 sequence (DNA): TGTGCCAGCAGTCTGCGACAGGGATGGACCGGGGAGCTGTTTTTT.